Listed below are T cell receptor beta chains from one sample, sequenced in a study of blood T cell repertoires in COVID-19. Clones were read by immunoSEQ multiplex PCR, and TCRdb kept only the in-frame ones, dropping some. This table holds around 450,000 clones, roughly 85% found once. Sequencing was carried out using PBMCs or T cells enriched from blood (not recorded which). These receptors were taken from a young woman with acute COVID-19. Both conserved end residues are part of each CDR3. D genes are given only for firm matches. Clone size is stated in some rows and not others, as once, few, many or a class when expanded.

CDR3aa	CDR3nt	abundance	j_gene	d_gene	v_gene
CAISDAGTEAFF	TGTGCCATCAGTGATGCAGGGACTGAAGCTTTCTTT	-	TRBJ1-1	-	TRBV10-3
CSASPTSGIHQETQYF	TGCAGTGCTAGTCCCACTAGCGGGATCCATCAAGAGACCCAGTACTTC	-	TRBJ2-5	TRBD2	TRBV20-1
CATSDPTDSNYNEQFF	TGTGCCACCAGTGATCCTACAGATTCTAACTACAATGAGCAGTTCTTC	-	TRBJ2-1	-	TRBV24-1
CASSQLVARETNNEQFF	TGCGCCAGCAGCCAACTTGTAGCGAGAGAAACAAACAATGAGCAGTTCTTC	once	TRBJ2-1	-	TRBV4-3
CASNPTSRYSSTDTQYF	TGCGCCAGCAACCCTACGAGTCGGTACAGCAGCACAGATACGCAGTATTTT	once	TRBJ2-3	-	TRBV5-1
CAAGEAWGYTF	TGTGCCGCCGGTGAGGCTTGGGGCTACACCTTC	-	TRBJ1-2	-	TRBV27
CSVAGLAAYNEQFF	TGCAGCGTAGCCGGACTAGCTGCGTACAATGAGCAGTTCTTC	-	TRBJ2-1	TRBD2	TRBV29-1
CASSSPDGGPYGYTF	TGTGCCAGCAGCTCCCCGGACGGAGGCCCGTATGGCTACACCTTC	-	TRBJ1-2	-	TRBV9
CASSALAGSSYNEQFF	TGTGCCAGCAGCGCCTTGGCGGGGAGCTCCTACAATGAGCAGTTCTTC	-	TRBJ2-1	-	TRBV5-5
CASSGTAQETQYF	TGTGCCAGCAGTGGGACAGCCCAAGAGACCCAGTACTTC	-	TRBJ2-5	TRBD1	TRBV12-3/TRBV12-4
CASSLAYAAEKLFF	TGCGCCAGCAGTCTCGCCTATGCGGCAGAAAAACTGTTTTTT	once	TRBJ1-4	-	TRBV4-1
CASSLTGLSSTDTQYF	TGCGCCAGCAGCCTCACGGGACTCTCTAGCACAGATACGCAGTATTTT	-	TRBJ2-3	-	TRBV4-1
CASSSAGQLNTEAFF	TGTGCCAGCAGCTCGGCGGGACAGCTGAACACTGAAGCTTTCTTT	-	TRBJ1-1	TRBD1	TRBV5-4
CASSQGLLDSGTHYNEQFF	TGTGCCAGCAGCCAAGGACTATTGGACAGCGGAACCCATTACAATGAGCAGTTCTTC	-	TRBJ2-1	-	TRBV14
CASSAFGGGGLAKNIQYF	TGTGCCAGCAGCGCATTTGGGGGCGGCGGTTTAGCCAAAAACATTCAGTACTTC	-	TRBJ2-4	-	TRBV9
CASSLARKSNTEAFF	TGTGCCAGCAGCTTAGCCCGTAAATCGAACACTGAAGCTTTCTTT	-	TRBJ1-1	-	TRBV7-2
CASSLRSGQATTGELFF	TGCGCCAGCAGCTTGCGGTCGGGACAGGCAACCACCGGGGAGCTGTTTTTT	-	TRBJ2-2	TRBD1	TRBV5-1
CAISARGAQDEQYF	TGTGCCATCAGTGCCAGGGGGGCCCAAGACGAGCAGTACTTC	-	TRBJ2-7	-	TRBV10-3
CASSRRGSQETQYF	TGTGCCAGCAGTCGACGGGGGAGCCAAGAGACCCAGTACTTC	-	TRBJ2-5	-	TRBV5-8
CASSPGLLTSTDTQYF	TGCGCCAGCAGCCCAGGACTACTAACTTCCACAGATACGCAGTATTTT	-	TRBJ2-3	-	TRBV4-3
CASSLINNSPLHF	TGTGCCAGCAGCTTAATAAATAATTCACCCCTCCACTTT	once	TRBJ1-6	-	TRBV28
CASSIGQGVSYEQYF	TGTGCCAGCAGCATCGGACAGGGGGTCTCCTACGAGCAGTACTTC	many	TRBJ2-7	TRBD1	TRBV5-4
CASGGSGMEQFF	TGTGCCAGCGGCGGAAGCGGGATGGAGCAGTTCTTC	-	TRBJ2-1	TRBD2	TRBV6-5
CASTPSGPYEQYF	TGTGCCAGCACCCCCAGCGGTCCCTACGAGCAGTACTTC	-	TRBJ2-7	-	TRBV28
CASTESPGYEQYF	TGTGCCAGCACCGAGTCTCCAGGTTACGAGCAGTACTTC	-	TRBJ2-7	-	TRBV12-3/TRBV12-4
CASSLIRNTQYF	TGTGCCAGCAGTTTAATCAGAAATACGCAGTATTTT	-	TRBJ2-3	-	TRBV12-3/TRBV12-4
CASSLFEGDMNTEAFF	TGCGCCAGCAGCTTGTTTGAGGGGGACATGAACACTGAAGCTTTCTTT	-	TRBJ1-1	-	TRBV5-1
CASSLSQIHGYTF	TGTGCCAGCAGCTTGTCCCAGATCCATGGCTACACCTTC	-	TRBJ1-2	-	TRBV5-8
CASSPQLGGAYEQYF	TGTGCCAGCAGCCCGCAACTAGGGGGCGCCTACGAGCAGTACTTC	-	TRBJ2-7	TRBD1	TRBV5-4
CASSQSGTADSNATNEKLFF	TGTGCCAGCAGCCAATCGGGGACAGCGGACTCAAATGCAACTAATGAAAAACTGTTTTTT	-	TRBJ1-4	TRBD1	TRBV16
CASGTGQYNSPLHF	TGTGCCAGTGGAACAGGACAGTATAATTCACCCCTCCACTTT	-	TRBJ1-6	-	TRBV27
CASSLGVANEKLFF	TGTGCCAGCAGTTTAGGGGTAGCTAATGAAAAACTGTTTTTT	once	TRBJ1-4	-	TRBV6-5
CASSASGGASTDTQYF	TGTGCCAGCAGCGCGAGCGGGGGGGCCAGCACAGATACGCAGTATTTT	-	TRBJ2-3	TRBD2	TRBV9
CASSPYQVNTEAFF	TGTGCCAGCTCACCCTATCAGGTGAACACTGAAGCTTTCTTT	-	TRBJ1-1	-	TRBV18
CASSFGDRPVYEQYF	TGTGCCAGCAGCTTTGGTGACAGACCAGTCTACGAGCAGTACTTC	-	TRBJ2-7	-	TRBV5-4
CASSPISSGRGTDTQYF	TGTGCCAGCAGTCCCATCTCTAGCGGGAGGGGCACAGATACGCAGTATTTT	-	TRBJ2-3	TRBD2	TRBV6-4
CASSLEATNTGELFF	TGTGCCAGCAGCTTAGAAGCGACGAACACCGGGGAGCTGTTTTTT	-	TRBJ2-2	-	TRBV7-9
CASSLSGWGYTF	TGTGCCAGCAGCTTGTCTGGCTGGGGCTACACCTTC	-	TRBJ1-2	-	TRBV5-4
CASSTNLRRSSTDTQYF	TGCGCCAGCAGCACCAACCTCAGGCGTTCTAGCACAGATACGCAGTATTTT	-	TRBJ2-3	-	TRBV5-1
CASSYFNSYGYTF	TGTGCCAGCAGTTACTTTAATTCTTATGGCTACACCTTC	few	TRBJ1-2	-	TRBV6-2/TRBV6-3
CASSTRTGYTEAFF	TGCGCCAGCAGTACAAGGACAGGGTACACTGAAGCTTTCTTT	-	TRBJ1-1	TRBD1	TRBV5-1
CASSWLSGGAPDTQYF	TGTGCCAGCAGCTGGCTAAGCGGGGGGGCCCCAGATACGCAGTATTTT	-	TRBJ2-3	TRBD2	TRBV5-4
CASSQGTGRYEQYF	TGCGCCAGCAGCCAAGGGACAGGGAGGTACGAGCAGTACTTC	-	TRBJ2-7	TRBD1	TRBV4-3
CASKQTGGYTF	TGTGCCAGCAAACAGACCGGAGGCTACACCTTC	few	TRBJ1-2	-	TRBV6-5
CASSLRDRGDSPLHF	TGCGCCAGCAGCTTGAGGGACAGGGGGGATTCACCCCTCCACTTT	-	TRBJ1-6	TRBD1	TRBV5-1
CASSLSYSGANVLTF	TGTGCCAGCAGCTTATCTTACTCTGGGGCCAACGTCCTGACTTTC	once	TRBJ2-6	-	TRBV7-9